The rows below give T cell receptor beta chains drawn from one sample of a study of cytomegalovirus exposure and HLA in healthy donors. Measured with immunoSEQ multiplex PCR; TCRdb has only the in-frame clones, and not every one. The sample includes approximately 91,000 clones, around nine tenths of them seen just once. Sequencing was performed on PBMCs. These receptors all stem from a man aged 25-45 years in good health and CMV-seropositive. CDR3s include the opening cysteine and the closing phenylalanine or tryptophan. The D gene is left open where the match is weak. Size tells how often a clone was seen (once, few, many) or the class of an expanded clone, and some rows leave it out.

>TRBV5-1|.|TRBD1|TRBJ1-2|15
TGCGCCAGCAGCTTGAGGACAGGGGGGTCGGATGGCTACACCTTC
CASSLRTGGSDGYTF
>TRBV5-1|.|TRBD2|TRBJ2-1|20
TGCGCCAGCAGCTTGGAGCTAGCGGGATCCACTCTCATCTCCTACAATGAGCAGTTCTTC
CASSLELAGSTLISYNEQFF
>TRBV6-1|few|.|TRBJ1-2|13
TGTGCCAGCAGTGAACAGCAGGGTGGCGGCTACACCTTC
CASSEQQGGGYTF
>TRBV5-4|few|TRBD1|TRBJ2-7|16
TGTGCCAGCAGCCCCAATCTAGGGGGCGCTTCCTACGAGCAGTACTTC
CASSPNLGGASYEQYF
>TRBV6-1|.|.|TRBJ1-1|13
TGTGCCAGCAGTACACAGGGTGACACTGAAGCTTTCTTT
CASSTQGDTEAFF
>TRBV28|few|TRBD1|TRBJ1-5|15
TGTGCCAGCAGCTCGGGACAGCCCGGCAATCAGCCCCAGCATTTT
CASSSGQPGNQPQHF
>TRBV9|.|.|TRBJ2-6|17
TGTGCCAGCAGCGTACAGGGTTCTAGCTCTGGGGCCAACGTCCTGACTTTC
CASSVQGSSSGANVLTF
>TRBV6-5|.|.|TRBJ1-1|13
TGTGCCAGCAGTTACGCGGAAAACACTGAAGCTTTCTTT
CASSYAENTEAFF
>TRBV7-8|.|.|TRBJ2-7|15
TGTGCCAGCAGCCAAGACCGAGGTCAACCGAAAGGGCAGTACTTC
CASSQDRGQPKGQYF
>TRBV28|.|.|TRBJ1-4|13
TGTGCCAGCATGGGGGGGCCGAATGAAAAACTGTTTTTT
CASMGGPNEKLFF
>TRBV6-5|.|.|TRBJ2-7|12
TGTGCCAGTCAGGGAGGCTCCTACGAGCAGTACTTC
CASQGGSYEQYF
>TRBV5-6|few|.|TRBJ1-1|15
TGTGCCAGCAGCTTGATCAGGAGGGAGAACACTGAAGCTTTCTTT
CASSLIRRENTEAFF
>TRBV27|.|TRBD2|TRBJ2-3|18
TGTGCCAGCAGTTTATTTGCGGGAGGTTCGCGTGACACAGATACGCAGTATTTT
CASSLFAGGSRDTDTQYF
>TRBV10-3|.|.|TRBJ2-1|12
TGTGCCATCAGTGAGTTGTTGCGTGAGCAGTTCTTC
CAISELLREQFF
>TRBV11-1|.|TRBD1|TRBJ2-7|15
TGTGCCAGCAGCCCCGGACAGGGGGCGTTTTACGAGCAGTACTTC
CASSPGQGAFYEQYF
>TRBV10-3|.|TRBD1|TRBJ2-1|14
TGTGCCATCAGTGCGGGACAGGGGGGCAATGAGCAGTTCTTC
CAISAGQGGNEQFF
>TRBV4-1|.|.|TRBJ1-2|15
TGCGCCAGCAGGCAGCTGGGTCAGGGCAACTATGGCTACACCTTC
CASRQLGQGNYGYTF
>TRBV5-1|.|.|TRBJ2-3|15
TGCGCCAGCAGCTTGGGCGGGGATCCCGTCGATACGCAGTATTTT
CASSLGGDPVDTQYF
>TRBV5-1|once|.|TRBJ2-5|14
TGCGCCAGCAGCTTGAATCCAGGGAGGGAGACCCAGTACTTC
CASSLNPGRETQYF
>TRBV14|.|.|TRBJ2-6|18
TGTGCCAGCAGCCAGGCCGGACTCGCAAGCTCTGGGGCCAACGTCCTGACTTTC
CASSQAGLASSGANVLTF
>TRBV7-2|.|TRBD1|TRBJ2-7|13
TGTGCCAGCAAGACAGGGGCGGCCTACGAGCAGTACTTC
CASKTGAAYEQYF
>TRBV6-4|once|.|TRBJ2-2|15
TGTGCCAGCAGTCTGGGGGGAACGGGCACCGGGGAGCTGTTTTTT
CASSLGGTGTGELFF
>TRBV5-1|.|TRBD2|TRBJ2-2|16
TGCGCCAGCAGCTTGGAGGCTAGCGGATACACCGGGGAGCTGTTTTTT
CASSLEASGYTGELFF
>TRBV4-1|.|TRBD2|TRBJ2-7|15
TGCGCCAGCAGCCAAGAGAGTGGGACTAGCGGGAGGGTTTCATTC
CASSQESGTSGRVSF
>TRBV7-9|.|.|TRBJ1-3|14
TGTGCCAGCAGCTTAAAGGGGTTTGGAAACACCATATATTTT
CASSLKGFGNTIYF
>TRBV7-9|.|.|TRBJ2-3|16
TGTGCCAGCAGCTTAGACGGGAGAGGGTTCGCAGATACGCAGTATTTT
CASSLDGRGFADTQYF
>TRBV30|.|.|TRBJ2-2|14
TGTGCCTGGAGTGTGGGCAGAGGGACCGGGGAGCTGTTTTTT
CAWSVGRGTGELFF
>TRBV27|.|TRBD2|TRBJ2-7|14
TGTGCCAGCAGTTCCATAGCGGGTGGCGGCGAGCAGTACTTC
CASSSIAGGGEQYF
>TRBV18|.|.|TRBJ1-4|16
TGTGCCAGCTCACCACGAGGCCCAGGAGGGGATGAAAAACTGTTTTTT
CASSPRGPGGDEKLFF
>TRBV5-1|.|TRBD1|TRBJ2-1|15
TGCGCCAGCACCGGACAGGGCGGCTCCTACAATGAGCAGTTCTTC
CASTGQGGSYNEQFF
>TRBV5-4|.|.|TRBJ2-2|15
TGTGCCAGCAGGCCTGACAGGCGGAACACCGGGGAGCTGTTTTTT
CASRPDRRNTGELFF
>TRBV10-3|.|TRBD2|TRBJ2-1|20
TGTGCCATCAGTGAGTCGGGGGCGACTAGCGGCGTTAGCTCCTACAATGAGCAGTTCTTC
CAISESGATSGVSSYNEQFF
>TRBV18|.|.|TRBJ2-7|16
TGTGCCAGCTCAAGACGCACCGGGACACCGGGCCCCGAGCAGTACTTC
CASSRRTGTPGPEQYF
>TRBV9|.|TRBD2|TRBJ2-3|17
TGTGCCAGCAGCGTAGAAGGGATAGCGGGAGAGCAAGATACGCAGTATTTT
CASSVEGIAGEQDTQYF
>TRBV30|.|.|TRBJ1-6|13
TGTGCCTGGGCAAGACAGGAATTCTCACCCCTCCACTTT
CAWARQEFSPLHF
>TRBV5-1|.|.|TRBJ1-3|16
TGCGCCACTCCATATTATAGACAGGTTTCCGGAAACACCATATATTTT
CATPYYRQVSGNTIYF
>TRBV21-1|few|.|TRBJ2-5|14
TGTGCCAGCAGCAAAGATAATGGGGGGGAGACCCAGTACTTC
CASSKDNGGETQYF
>TRBV9|.|TRBD1|TRBJ2-7|15
TGTGCCAGCAGCGTATCCTGGGACAGGGGCTACGAGCAGTACTTC
CASSVSWDRGYEQYF
>TRBV28|.|.|TRBJ1-4|12
TGTGCCAGCAGTTTAACAGAGGAAAAACTGTTTTTT
CASSLTEEKLFF
>TRBV5-1|.|.|TRBJ2-3|15
TGCGCCAGCAGCTTGGTATTACAGCAGGCAGATACGCAGTATTTT
CASSLVLQQADTQYF
>TRBV18|.|.|TRBJ2-7|13
TGTGCCAGCTCACCCTACAGCCACTACGAGCAGTACTTC
CASSPYSHYEQYF